Listed below are T cell receptor beta chains from one sample, sequenced in a study of molecular identifiers for immune sequencing clone quantification. MiXCR, applied by TCRdb to the PCR reads, yields one record per CDR3 protein. Of about half a million distinct CDR3 sequences listed, less than 30% are singletons. The sequencing sample was made of naive CD8+ T cells from blood, with Jurkat cell RNA spiked in. The receptors here all came from a human donor in good health. Some libraries in this study had Jurkat cell RNA spiked in. Each CDR3 is given with its conserved first and last residue. The D gene is left open where the match is weak. Some rows have no size entry. The others give once, few or many, or a class for an expanded clone.

TRBV28	15	.	TRBJ1-1	.	CASSPAVQGTPEAFF	TGTGCCAGCAGCCCCGCGGTGCAGGGGACCCCTGAAGCTTTCTTT
TRBV7-3	17	few	TRBJ2-3	TRBD2	CASSFSGTSGTGDTQYF	TGTGCCAGCAGCTTCTCCGGGACTAGCGGGACTGGGGATACGCAGTATTTT
TRBV5-4	17	many	TRBJ2-5	TRBD2	CASSPSPGLAVQETQYF	TGTGCCAGCAGCCCGAGCCCGGGACTAGCGGTTCAAGAGACCCAGTACTTC
TRBV7-9	14	few	TRBJ1-6	TRBD1	CASSLTTGVSPLHF	TGTGCCAGCAGCTTGACCACAGGGGTCTCACCCCTCCACTTT
TRBV7-9	12	.	TRBJ2-7	TRBD2	CASRGGVGEQYF	TGTGCCAGCCGGGGGGGTGTCGGCGAGCAGTACTTC
TRBV7-2	17	many	TRBJ2-3	TRBD2	CASSLVSSLAVTDTQYF	TGTGCCAGCAGCTTAGTATCATCACTAGCGGTCACAGATACGCAGTATTTT
TRBV28	14	few	TRBJ1-1	.	CASSYDRTYTEAFF	TGTGCCAGCAGTTACGATAGGACGTACACTGAAGCTTTCTTT
TRBV3-1	17	.	TRBJ2-3	TRBD2	CASSQATLAGITDTQYF	TGTGCCAGCAGCCAAGCGACGCTAGCGGGGATCACAGATACGCAGTATTTT
TRBV14	15	few	TRBJ2-7	.	CASSPPWGGTYEQYF	TGTGCCAGCAGCCCTCCCTGGGGCGGAACCTACGAGCAGTACTTC
TRBV27	15	few	TRBJ2-7	TRBD2	CASSSRLAGVDEQYF	TGTGCCAGCAGTTCCCGACTAGCGGGAGTGGACGAGCAGTACTTC
TRBV30	10	few	TRBJ2-7	.	CAWSKREQYF	TGTGCCTGGAGTAAAAGAGAGCAGTACTTC